This TCR beta chain was sequenced during a study of blood T cell repertoires in COVID-19. With V trimmed by 1 base and J by 9 bases, 5 bases remained unmatched. Germline V lookup: CDR1 SSHAT, CDR2 FNYEAQ (reference sequence). This CDR3 comprises 15 residues. Exposed study participants had met a COVID-19 case within 2 weeks before entry. Data came from immunoSEQ multiplex PCR; TCRdb stores just in-frame clones and leaves some out. Of 180,000 or so clones listed, over 70% were seen once; the top ten hold roughly an eighth. Material: PBMCs or T cells enriched from blood (not recorded which). The chain carries TRBV7-7 and TRBJ2-1, with 11 bases fitting TRBD2. This clonotype was sampled from a man in his 60s who had been exposed to COVID-19. CDR3 loop: CASSLDSGRAGEQFF. The CDR3 nucleotides are TGTGCCAGCAGCTTAGATAGCGGGAGGGCTGGTGAGCAGTTCTTC.